A single sample gave rise to the 16 T cell receptor beta chains below, sequenced in a study of Ad26.COV2.S vaccination and SARS-CoV-2 variants. Sequencing used immunoSEQ multiplex PCR; TCRdb keeps in-frame clones, though not all of them. The sample contains 440,000 or so clones, 90% of which appear only once. The treatment was: around 19 received Ad26.COV2.S at low or high dose, single or two shots; about 5 received placebo; per-sample allocation not given. Each sample was drawn 63 days after the first injection (of vaccine or placebo). The source was peripheral blood, collected in a trial of Ad26.COV2.S vaccine versus placebo. Source of these receptors: a person between 18 and 60 years old who received the Ad26.COV2.S COVID-19 vaccine or a placebo.

This clone was seen a handful of times. The chain links TRBV7-2 to TRBJ1-6, with D unclear. The CDR3 contains 13 residues. Germline V gene sequence: CDR1 SGHTA, CDR2 FQGNSA. V lost 1 base and J lost 9, with 7 bases in between. DNA of the CDR3: TGTGCCAGCAGCTTAGAGGCCTTTTCACCCCTCCACTTT. Its protein product is CASSLEAFSPLHF.

The CDR3 region is CASSYPGTQAGTQYF. The CDR3 DNA sequence: TGTGCCAGCAGTTACCCAGGGACCCAGGCGGGTACGCAGTATTTT. The chain combines TRBV6-2 or TRBV6-3 with TRBJ2-3; D is possibly TRBD1 or TRBD2 (5 bases each). CDR3 length equals 15 residues. The V end was cut by 2 bases, the J end by 8 bases, with 17 bases between. Per germline, CDR1 MNHEY and CDR2 SVGEGT.

V is TRBV10-3 and J is TRBJ2-7; 7 nucleotides match TRBD1. Germline CDR1 and CDR2: ENHRY and SYGVKD. The CDR3 has 17 residues. J gave up 2 bases and V 5 bases, and 15 bases lay outside the gene matches. The CDR3 sequence is CAISSLTPGQMTYEQYF. CDR3 coding DNA: TGTGCCATCAGTTCCCTGACCCCGGGACAGATGACCTACGAGCAGTACTTC.

The chain combines TRBV28 with TRBJ2-7, with D maybe TRBD2 (6 bases). The length of the CDR3 is 13 residues. Looked up from germline, CDR1 is MDHEN and CDR2 is SYDVKM. Between the trimmed V and J ends, which lost 6 bases and 6 bases, there was a span of 15 bases. The CDR3 spells CASSRGSGSEQYF. CDR3 sequence (DNA): TGTGCCAGCAGCCGGGGCTCCGGGAGCGAGCAGTACTTC. The variable domain in full, completed from reference TRBV28 and TRBJ2-7, reads DVKVTQSSRYLVKRTGEKVFLECVQDMDHENMFWYRQDPGLGLRLIYFSYDVKMKEKGDIPEGYSVSREKKERFSLILESASTNQTSMYLCASSRGSGSEQYFGPGTRLTVT.

This rearrangement joins TRBV5-4 to TRBJ1-4; TRBD1 agrees at 8 bases. CDR1 is SGHNT and CDR2 is YYREEE in the germline V gene (reference sequence). The CDR3 totals 15 residues. V lost 4 bases to trimming and J lost 4 bases; unmatched junction nucleotides: 6. Here the CDR3 DNA reads TGTGCCAGCAGCCAGGACAGGGAGGTTAATGAAAAACTGTTTTTT. Its protein is CASSQDREVNEKLFF.

The chain couples TRBV2 to TRBJ2-3; weak D call: TRBD2 (5 bases). V lost 3 bases, J lost 4 bases, and 14 bases lay in between. The CDR3 spans 15 residues. Germline loops: CDR1 SNHLY, CDR2 FYNNEI. The CDR3 nucleotides read TGTGCCAGCAGTGATCTAGCTCGAGCCCCAGATACGCAGTATTTT. Residues: CASSDLARAPDTQYF.

The genes are TRBV10-3 and TRBJ2-7; D uncertain. V dropped 6 bases and J dropped 7 bases, with 10 bases sitting between them. This CDR3 is built from 11 residues. Germline V gene data show CDR1 as ENHRY and CDR2 as SYGVKD. The CDR3 sequence: CAIRSQDEQYF. For the CDR3, the DNA is TGTGCCATCAGGTCGCAGGATGAGCAGTACTTC.

This clone was detected once. The chain joins TRBV24-1 to TRBJ2-3; TRBD2 matches 7 bases. This CDR3 has 15 amino acids. The V gene end was trimmed by 3 bases and the J gene end by 4 bases; junction bases not matched to a gene: 6. The germline gives CDR1 KGHDR, CDR2 SFDVKD. The CDR3 loop reads CATSDPGTNADTQYF. DNA of the CDR3: TGTGCCACCAGTGATCCCGGGACTAACGCAGATACGCAGTATTTT.

The rearrangement links TRBV9 to TRBJ1-3, with D uncertain. Trimming shortened V by 4 bases and J by 4 bases, and 15 bases separated the two germline ends. The germline V gene encodes CDR1 SGDLS and CDR2 YYNGEE. The CDR3 consists of 15 residues. DNA of the CDR3: TGTGCCAGCAGCCCCGCGCCGGTGACGGGAAACACCATATATTTT. Protein sequence: CASSPAPVTGNTIYF.

This rearrangement joins TRBV11-3 to TRBJ2-5; TRBD2 agrees at 14 bases. The CDR3 extends over 16 amino acids. The junction had 7 bases not matched to a gene; V was cut back by 5 bases and J by 5 bases. Germline V gene sequence: CDR1 SGHNT, CDR2 YENEEA. The CDR3 is CASSPGTSGSGETQYF. The CDR3 nucleotides are TGTGCCAGCAGCCCCGGGACTAGCGGGAGTGGGGAGACCCAGTACTTC.

V and J are TRBV5-6 and TRBJ2-5; a weak D match, TRBD1 (6 bases). The CDR3 runs 14 residues. Deletions cut 5 bases from V and 2 bases from J, with 13 bases between. Germline CDR1 reads SGHDT; CDR2 reads YYEEEE. The CDR3 is CASSLLQGQETQYF. The DNA of the CDR3 is TGTGCCAGCAGTTTACTTCAGGGGCAAGAGACCCAGTACTTC.

This rearrangement joins TRBV5-1 to TRBJ1-4; D is perhaps TRBD1 (6 bases). Per the germline V gene, CDR1 is SGHRS and CDR2 is YFSETQ. CDR3 length equals 14 residues. Trimming took 0 bases from V and 7 from J, leaving 10 bases between them. CDR3 residues: CASSLEGGTEKLFF. In nucleotides, the CDR3 is TGCGCCAGCAGCTTGGAAGGGGGTACTGAAAAACTGTTTTTT.

This chain joins TRBV24-1 and TRBJ2-5; D perhaps matches TRBD1 (5 bases). The CDR3 is 15 residues long. The germline V gene has CDR1 KGHDR and CDR2 SFDVKD. Trimming took 3 bases from V and 1 from J, leaving 11 bases between them. The CDR3 is CATSDRRARQETQYF. The CDR3 bases are TGTGCCACCAGTGATCGCAGGGCTCGCCAAGAGACCCAGTACTTC.

This rearrangement joins TRBV30 to TRBJ2-1; 13 bases match TRBD2. The CDR3 is made up of 15 amino acids. V was clipped by 4 bases and J by 9 bases; unmatched bases: 9. Germline loops: CDR1 GTSNPN, CDR2 SVGIG (reference sequence). CDR3 coding DNA: TGTGCCTGGACTCCACTAGCGGGAGGGCCCCTTGAGCAGTTCTTC. Translation: CAWTPLAGGPLEQFF.

This chain connects TRBV10-1 to TRBJ1-3; the match to TRBD1 covers 8 bases. V was clipped by 10 bases and J by 0 bases; unmatched bases: 17. The CDR3 extends over 18 amino acids. Germline V CDR1 and CDR2: WNHNN, SYGVQD (reference sequence). Written as DNA, the CDR3 is TGCGCCACCGACACCCATTCCCAGGGGGCGCCCTCTGGAAACACCATATATTTT. This sequence encodes CATDTHSQGAPSGNTIYF.

The rearrangement joins TRBV28 to TRBJ2-1; 7 nucleotides align to TRBD1. Germline V CDR1 and CDR2: MDHEN, SYDVKM. The CDR3 loop spans 14 amino acids. V shed 6 bases and J 6 bases; nucleotides not matched to a gene: 8. The CDR3 coding sequence is TGTGCCAGCAGCCCCTATAAGGGGGCCAATGAGCAGTTCTTC. This encodes CASSPYKGANEQFF.